This entry features one TCR beta chain sequence. This specimen comes from a study of blood T cell repertoires in COVID-19. Overall study: Italy, Spain and the United States were the sources of the convalescent and acute COVID-19 samples. In each case, the material was cDNA or gDNA derived from T cells, B-cell-depleted T cells, or PBMCs.

Participant age was 18 to 89 years, and participants resided in approximately 24 US areas. In germline, CDR1 is LNHDA, CDR2 SQIVND (reference sequence). V gave up 5 bases and J gave up 3 bases; unmatched junction bases: 14. The CDR3 runs to 17 residues. TCRdb's copy holds only in-frame clones and misses some; the assay was immunoSEQ multiplex PCR. The table records roughly 300,000 clones, around 86% of them present only once. Sequencing was performed on PBMCs or T cells enriched from blood (not recorded which). This clonotype was obtained from a man under 40 who had recovered from COVID-19. The chain employs TRBV19 and TRBJ2-7; 9 nucleotides align to TRBD2. The CDR3 bases are TGTGCCAGTAGTCGGAGAGGCGTAGCGGGAGAGATCTACGAGCAGTACTTC. It yields the protein CASSRRGVAGEIYEQYF.